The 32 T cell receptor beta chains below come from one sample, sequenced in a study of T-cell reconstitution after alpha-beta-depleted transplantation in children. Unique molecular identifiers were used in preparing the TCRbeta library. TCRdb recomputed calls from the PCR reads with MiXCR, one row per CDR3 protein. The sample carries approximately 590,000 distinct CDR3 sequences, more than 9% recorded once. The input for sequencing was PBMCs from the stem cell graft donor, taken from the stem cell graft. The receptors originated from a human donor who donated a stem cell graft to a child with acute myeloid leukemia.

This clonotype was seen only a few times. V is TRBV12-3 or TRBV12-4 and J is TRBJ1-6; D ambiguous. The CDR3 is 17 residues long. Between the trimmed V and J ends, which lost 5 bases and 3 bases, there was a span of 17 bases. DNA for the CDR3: TGTGCCAGCAGTGACAACGCACGAGCGGGCTATAATTCACCCCTCCACTTT. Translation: CASSDNARAGYNSPLHF.

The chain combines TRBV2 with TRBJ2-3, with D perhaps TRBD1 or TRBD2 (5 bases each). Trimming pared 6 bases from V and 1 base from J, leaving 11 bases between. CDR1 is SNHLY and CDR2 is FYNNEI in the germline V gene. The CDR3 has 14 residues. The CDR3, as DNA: TGTGCCAGCAGAGTCCAGGGAGGCACAGATACGCAGTATTTT. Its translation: CASRVQGGTDTQYF.

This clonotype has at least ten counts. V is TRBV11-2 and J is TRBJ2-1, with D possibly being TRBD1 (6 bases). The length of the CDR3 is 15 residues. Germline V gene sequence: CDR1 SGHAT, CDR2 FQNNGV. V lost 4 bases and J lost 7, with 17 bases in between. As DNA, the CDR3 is TGTGCCAGCAGCTGGCTGCGGCCCAGGGGAAATGAGCAGTTCTTC. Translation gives CASSWLRPRGNEQFF.

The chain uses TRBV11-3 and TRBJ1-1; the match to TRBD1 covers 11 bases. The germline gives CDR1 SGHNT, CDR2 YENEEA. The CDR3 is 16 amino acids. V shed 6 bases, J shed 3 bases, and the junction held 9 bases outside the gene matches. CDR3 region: CASSFRWDRGDTEAFF. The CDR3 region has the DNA TGTGCCAGCAGTTTTAGGTGGGACAGGGGGGACACTGAAGCTTTCTTT.

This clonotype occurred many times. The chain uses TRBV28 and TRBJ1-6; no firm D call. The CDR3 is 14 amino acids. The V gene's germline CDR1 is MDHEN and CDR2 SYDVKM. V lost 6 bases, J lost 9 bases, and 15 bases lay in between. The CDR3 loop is CASRKPGGGSPLHF. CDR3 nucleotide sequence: TGTGCCAGCAGGAAACCAGGCGGCGGTTCACCCCTCCACTTT.

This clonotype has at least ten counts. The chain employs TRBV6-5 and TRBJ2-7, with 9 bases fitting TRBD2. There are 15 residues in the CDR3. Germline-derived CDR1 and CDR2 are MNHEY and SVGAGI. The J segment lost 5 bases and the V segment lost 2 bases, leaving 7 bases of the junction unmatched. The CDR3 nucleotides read TGTGCCAGCAGTTACGAGGCGGGAGGGATCCACGAGCAGTACTTC. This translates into CASSYEAGGIHEQYF.

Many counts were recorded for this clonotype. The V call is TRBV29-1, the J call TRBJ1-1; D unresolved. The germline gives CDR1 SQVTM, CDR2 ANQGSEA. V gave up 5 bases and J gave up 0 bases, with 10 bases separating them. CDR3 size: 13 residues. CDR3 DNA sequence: TGCAGCGTTCTTCCGGTTCTGAACACTGAAGCTTTCTTT. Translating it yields CSVLPVLNTEAFF.

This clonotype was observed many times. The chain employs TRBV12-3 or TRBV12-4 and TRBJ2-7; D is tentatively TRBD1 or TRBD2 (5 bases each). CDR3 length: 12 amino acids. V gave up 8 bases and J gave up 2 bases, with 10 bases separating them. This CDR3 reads CASSRGTYEQYF. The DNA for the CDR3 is TGTGCCAGCTCGAGGGGAACCTACGAGCAGTACTTC.

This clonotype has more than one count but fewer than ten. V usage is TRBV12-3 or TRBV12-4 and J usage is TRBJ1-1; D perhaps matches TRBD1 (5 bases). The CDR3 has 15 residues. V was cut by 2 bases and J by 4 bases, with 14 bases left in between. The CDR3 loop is CASSLSAGGTTEAFF. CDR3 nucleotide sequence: TGTGCCAGCAGTTTATCCGCTGGGGGAACCACTGAAGCTTTCTTT.

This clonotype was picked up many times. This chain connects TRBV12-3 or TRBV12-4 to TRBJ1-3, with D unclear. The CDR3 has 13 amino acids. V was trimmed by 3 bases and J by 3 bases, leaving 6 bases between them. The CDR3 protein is CASSLQVGNTIYF. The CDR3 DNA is TGTGCCAGCAGTTTGCAGGTTGGAAACACCATATATTTT.

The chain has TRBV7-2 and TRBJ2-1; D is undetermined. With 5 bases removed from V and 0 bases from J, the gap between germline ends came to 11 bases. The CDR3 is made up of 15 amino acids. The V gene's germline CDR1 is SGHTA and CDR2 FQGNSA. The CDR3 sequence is CASSIQSTSYNEQFF. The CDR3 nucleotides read TGTGCCAGCAGCATACAGTCAACCTCCTACAATGAGCAGTTCTTC.

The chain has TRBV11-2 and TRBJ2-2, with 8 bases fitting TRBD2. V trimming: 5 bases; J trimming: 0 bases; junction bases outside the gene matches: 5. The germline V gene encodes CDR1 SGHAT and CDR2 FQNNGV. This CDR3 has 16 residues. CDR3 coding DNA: TGTGCCAGCAGCCCCGGGACTAGAACGAACACCGGGGAGCTGTTTTTT. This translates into CASSPGTRTNTGELFF.

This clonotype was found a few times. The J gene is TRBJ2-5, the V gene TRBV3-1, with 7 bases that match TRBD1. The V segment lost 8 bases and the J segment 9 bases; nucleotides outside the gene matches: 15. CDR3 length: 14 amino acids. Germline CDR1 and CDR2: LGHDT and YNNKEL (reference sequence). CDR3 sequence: CASLPGQTSEAQYF. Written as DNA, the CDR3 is TGTGCCAGCCTCCCGGGACAGACGTCGGAGGCCCAGTACTTC.

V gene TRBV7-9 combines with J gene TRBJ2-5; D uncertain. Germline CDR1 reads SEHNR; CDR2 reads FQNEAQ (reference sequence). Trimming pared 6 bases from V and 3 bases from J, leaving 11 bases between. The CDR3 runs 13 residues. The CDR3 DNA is TGTGCCAGCAGTATTTCCACTGAAGAGACCCAGTACTTC. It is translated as CASSISTEETQYF.

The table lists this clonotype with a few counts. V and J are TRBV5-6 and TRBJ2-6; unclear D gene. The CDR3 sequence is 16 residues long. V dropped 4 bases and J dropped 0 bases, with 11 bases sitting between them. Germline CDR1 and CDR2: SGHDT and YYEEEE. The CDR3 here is CASSLVTVSGANVLTF. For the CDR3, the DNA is TGTGCCAGCAGCCTCGTGACGGTCTCTGGGGCCAACGTCCTGACTTTC.

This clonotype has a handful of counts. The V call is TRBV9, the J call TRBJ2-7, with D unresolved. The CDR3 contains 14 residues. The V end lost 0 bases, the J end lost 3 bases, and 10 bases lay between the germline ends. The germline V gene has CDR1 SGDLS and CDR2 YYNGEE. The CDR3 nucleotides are TGTGCCAGCAGCGTAGGATCGCTAAGCTACGAGCAGTACTTC. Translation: CASSVGSLSYEQYF.

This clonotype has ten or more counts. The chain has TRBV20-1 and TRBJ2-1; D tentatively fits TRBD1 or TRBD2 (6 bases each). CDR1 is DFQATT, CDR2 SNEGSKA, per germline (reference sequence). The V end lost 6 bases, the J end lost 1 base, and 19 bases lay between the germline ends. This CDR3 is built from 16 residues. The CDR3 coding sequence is TGCAGTGCCACGCTTTTGGAGGGGGGATCCTACAATGAGCAGTTCTTC. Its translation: CSATLLEGGSYNEQFF.

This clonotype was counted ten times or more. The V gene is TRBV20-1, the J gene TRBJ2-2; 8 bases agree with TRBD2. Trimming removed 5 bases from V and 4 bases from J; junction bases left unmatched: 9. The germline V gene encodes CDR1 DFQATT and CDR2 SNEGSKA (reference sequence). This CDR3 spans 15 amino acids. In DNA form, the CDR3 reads TGCAGTGCTGCCCAATTAGCGGGAAGCACCGGGGAGCTGTTTTTT. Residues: CSAAQLAGSTGELFF.

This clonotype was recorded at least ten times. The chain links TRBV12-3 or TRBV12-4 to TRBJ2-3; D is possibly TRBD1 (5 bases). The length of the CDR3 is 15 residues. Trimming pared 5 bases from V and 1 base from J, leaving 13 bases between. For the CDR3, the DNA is TGTGCCAGCAGTCAGTCGCAGGGCCGCACAGATACGCAGTATTTT. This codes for CASSQSQGRTDTQYF.

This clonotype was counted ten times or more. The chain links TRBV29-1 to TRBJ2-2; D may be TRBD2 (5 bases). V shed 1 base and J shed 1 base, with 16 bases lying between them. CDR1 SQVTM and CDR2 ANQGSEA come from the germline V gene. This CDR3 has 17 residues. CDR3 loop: CSVEGEGSMLNTGELFF. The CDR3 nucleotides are TGCAGCGTTGAAGGTGAGGGCTCCATGCTGAACACCGGGGAGCTGTTTTTT.

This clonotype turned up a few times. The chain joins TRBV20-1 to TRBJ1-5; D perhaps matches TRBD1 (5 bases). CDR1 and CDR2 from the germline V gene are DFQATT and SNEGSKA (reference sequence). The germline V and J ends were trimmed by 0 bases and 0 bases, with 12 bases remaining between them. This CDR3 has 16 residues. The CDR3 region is CSARDRQPHSNQPQHF. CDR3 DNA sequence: TGCAGTGCTAGAGATAGACAGCCCCATAGCAATCAGCCCCAGCATTTT.

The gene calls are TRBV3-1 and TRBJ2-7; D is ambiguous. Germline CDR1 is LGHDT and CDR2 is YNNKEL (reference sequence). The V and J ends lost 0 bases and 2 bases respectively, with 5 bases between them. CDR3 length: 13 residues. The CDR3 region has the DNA TGTGCCAGCAGCCAAGATGCCGCCTACGAGCAGTACTTC. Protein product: CASSQDAAYEQYF.

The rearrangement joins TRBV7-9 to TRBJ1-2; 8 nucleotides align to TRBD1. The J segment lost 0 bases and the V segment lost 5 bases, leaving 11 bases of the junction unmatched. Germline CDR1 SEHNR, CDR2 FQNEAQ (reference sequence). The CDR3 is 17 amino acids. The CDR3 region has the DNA TGTGCCAGCAGCCTGGGGACAGGCGGTCTCACTAACTATGGCTACACCTTC. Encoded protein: CASSLGTGGLTNYGYTF.

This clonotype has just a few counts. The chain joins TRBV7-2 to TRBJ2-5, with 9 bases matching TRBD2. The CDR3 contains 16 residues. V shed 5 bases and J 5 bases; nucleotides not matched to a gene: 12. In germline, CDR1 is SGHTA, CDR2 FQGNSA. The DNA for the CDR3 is TGTGCCAGCAGCCAGGGGGGCCTAGCGGGAACGGAGACCCAGTACTTC. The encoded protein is CASSQGGLAGTETQYF.

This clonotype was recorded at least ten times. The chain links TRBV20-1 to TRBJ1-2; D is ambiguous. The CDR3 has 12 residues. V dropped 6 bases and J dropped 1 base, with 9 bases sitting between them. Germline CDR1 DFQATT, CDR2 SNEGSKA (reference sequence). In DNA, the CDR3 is TGCAGTGCCCCGGACCGTAACTATGGCTACACCTTC. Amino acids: CSAPDRNYGYTF.

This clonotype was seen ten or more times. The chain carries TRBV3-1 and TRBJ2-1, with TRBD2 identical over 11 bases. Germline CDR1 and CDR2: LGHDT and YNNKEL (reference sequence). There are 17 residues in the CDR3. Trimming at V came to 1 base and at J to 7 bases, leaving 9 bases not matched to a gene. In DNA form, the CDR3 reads TGTGCCAGCAGCCAAGTCCGGGCTAGCGGGAGGCCGAATGAGCAGTTCTTC. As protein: CASSQVRASGRPNEQFF.

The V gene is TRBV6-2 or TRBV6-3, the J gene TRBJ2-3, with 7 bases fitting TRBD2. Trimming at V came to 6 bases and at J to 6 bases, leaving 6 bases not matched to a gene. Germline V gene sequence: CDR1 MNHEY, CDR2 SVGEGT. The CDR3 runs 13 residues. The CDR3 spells CASSSRDYDTQYF. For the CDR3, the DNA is TGTGCCAGCAGCAGCCGGGACTACGATACGCAGTATTTT.

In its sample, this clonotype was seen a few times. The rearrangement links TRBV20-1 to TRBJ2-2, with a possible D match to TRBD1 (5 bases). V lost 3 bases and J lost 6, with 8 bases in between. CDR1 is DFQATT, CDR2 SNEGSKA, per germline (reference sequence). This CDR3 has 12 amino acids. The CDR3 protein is CSASLGAGELFF. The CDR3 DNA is TGCAGTGCTAGCCTAGGGGCCGGGGAGCTGTTTTTT.

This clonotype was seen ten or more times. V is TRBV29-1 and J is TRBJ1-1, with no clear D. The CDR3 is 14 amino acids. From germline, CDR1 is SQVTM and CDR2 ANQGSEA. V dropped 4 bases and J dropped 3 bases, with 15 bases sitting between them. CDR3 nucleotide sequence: TGCAGCGTTGGGCCCATAATGGTGGACACTGAAGCTTTCTTT. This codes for CSVGPIMVDTEAFF.

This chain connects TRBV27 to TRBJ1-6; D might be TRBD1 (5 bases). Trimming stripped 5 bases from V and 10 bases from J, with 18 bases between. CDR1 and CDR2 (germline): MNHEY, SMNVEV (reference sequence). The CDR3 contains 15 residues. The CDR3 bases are TGTGCCAGCAGTCCTGTAAGGGGTGGGCGGTCACCCCTCCACTTT. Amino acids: CASSPVRGGRSPLHF.

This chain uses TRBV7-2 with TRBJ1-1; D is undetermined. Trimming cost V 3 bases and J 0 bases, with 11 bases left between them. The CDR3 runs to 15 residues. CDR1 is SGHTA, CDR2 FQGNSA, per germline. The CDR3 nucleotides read TGTGCCAGCAGCTTCAAGGCACCACTGAACACTGAAGCTTTCTTT. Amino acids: CASSFKAPLNTEAFF.

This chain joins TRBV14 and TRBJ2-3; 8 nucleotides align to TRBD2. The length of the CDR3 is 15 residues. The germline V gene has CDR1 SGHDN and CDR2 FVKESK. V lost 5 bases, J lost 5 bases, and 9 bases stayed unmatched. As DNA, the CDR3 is TGTGCCAGCAGCTTCATGGGCCTAGCGGGAGATACGCAGTATTTT. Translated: CASSFMGLAGDTQYF. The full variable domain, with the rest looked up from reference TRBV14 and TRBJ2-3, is EAGVTQFPSHSVIEKGQTVTLRCDPISGHDNLYWYRRVMGKEIKFLLHFVKESKQDESGMPNNRFLAERTGGTYSTLKVQPAELEDSGVYFCASSFMGLAGDTQYFGPGTRLTVL.